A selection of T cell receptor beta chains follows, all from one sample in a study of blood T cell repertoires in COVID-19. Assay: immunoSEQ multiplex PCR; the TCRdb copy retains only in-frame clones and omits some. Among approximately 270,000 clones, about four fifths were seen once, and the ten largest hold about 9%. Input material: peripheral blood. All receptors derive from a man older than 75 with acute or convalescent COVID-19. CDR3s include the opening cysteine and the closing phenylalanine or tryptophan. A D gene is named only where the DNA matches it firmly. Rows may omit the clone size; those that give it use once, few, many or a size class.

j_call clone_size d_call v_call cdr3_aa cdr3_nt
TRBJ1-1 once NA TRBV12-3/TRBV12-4 CASSIRTPPEAFF TGTGCCAGCAGCATACGGACACCGCCTGAAGCTTTCTTT
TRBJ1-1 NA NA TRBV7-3 CASSLGATEAFF TGTGCCAGCAGCTTAGGGGCAACCGAAGCTTTCTTT
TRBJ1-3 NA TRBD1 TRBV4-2 CASSQDPTGGSHSGNTIYF TGTGCCAGCAGCCAAGATCCAACAGGGGGCAGCCACTCTGGAAACACCATATATTTT
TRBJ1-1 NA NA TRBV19 CASSKDRVFRTEAFF TGTGCCAGTAGTAAGGATCGGGTTTTTAGGACTGAAGCTTTCTTT
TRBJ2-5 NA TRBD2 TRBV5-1 CASSNQLAEETQYF TGCGCCAGCAGCAACCAACTAGCGGAAGAGACCCAGTACTTC
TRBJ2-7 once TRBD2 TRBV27 CASSFEAGGRYEQYF TGTGCCAGCAGTTTTGAGGCGGGAGGAAGATACGAGCAGTACTTC
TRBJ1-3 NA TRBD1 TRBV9 CASMTGGYGNTIYF TGTGCCAGCATGACAGGGGGCTATGGAAACACCATATATTTT
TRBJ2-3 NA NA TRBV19 CASSISSGTGNTDTQYF TGTGCCAGTAGTATCTCGTCTGGCACAGGGAACACAGATACGCAGTATTTT
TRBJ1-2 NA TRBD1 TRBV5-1 CASRAGTGVDANYGYTF TGCGCCAGCAGAGCGGGGACAGGGGTGGATGCTAACTATGGCTACACCTTC
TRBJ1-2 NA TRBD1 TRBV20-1 CSASRKGQGGYGYTF TGCAGTGCTAGTAGAAAGGGACAGGGGGGGTATGGCTACACCTTC
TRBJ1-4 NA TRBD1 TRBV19 CASSLTDRGIYEKLFF TGTGCCAGTAGTTTGACGGACAGGGGAATATATGAAAAACTGTTTTTT